One sample yielded the 8 T cell receptor beta chains listed below, sequenced in a study of blood T cell repertoires in COVID-19. The repertoire was sequenced with immunoSEQ multiplex PCR; TCRdb's copy has only in-frame clones and lacks some. Of about 230,000 clones in the sample, over 80% are singletons; the top ten hold around 25%. The sample comprised peripheral blood. The receptors stem from a man between 35 and 55 years old with acute or convalescent COVID-19.

The gene calls are TRBV6-5 and TRBJ1-1, with D uncertain. CDR3 length equals 13 residues. The V end was cut by 5 bases, the J end by 4 bases, with 11 bases between. CDR1 and CDR2 (germline): MNHEY, SVGAGI. CDR3 protein: CASSRGQSTEAFF. As DNA, the CDR3 is TGTGCCAGCAGTAGAGGGCAGTCCACTGAAGCTTTCTTT.

This chain joins TRBV5-1 and TRBJ2-2; TRBD2 matches at 12 bases. After removal of 0 bases from V and 5 bases from J, the junction contained 5 bases not matched to a gene. In germline, CDR1 is SGHRS, CDR2 YFSETQ. This CDR3 is 17 amino acids long. CDR3 in DNA: TGCGCCAGCAGCTTGGCCATACTAGCGGGAGGAACCGGGGAGCTGTTTTTT. It yields the protein CASSLAILAGGTGELFF.

This clone appeared a single time. This chain connects TRBV5-4 to TRBJ2-4; D is ambiguous. The ends were cut back, 3 bases at V and 0 bases at J, with 7 bases in the middle. From germline, CDR1 is SGHNT and CDR2 YYREEE (reference sequence). The CDR3 length is 14 residues. The CDR3 reads CASSSELAKNIQYF. The DNA of the CDR3 is TGTGCCAGCAGCTCTGAACTAGCCAAAAACATTCAGTACTTC.

This chain uses TRBV5-1 with TRBJ1-3; possible D gene TRBD1, 5 bases. Germline V lookup: CDR1 SGHRS, CDR2 YFSETQ. V lost 5 bases and J 4 bases, leaving 16 bases between the germline ends. CDR3 length: 15 residues. CDR3 residues: CASSRKGMEGNTIYF. The CDR3 bases are TGCGCCAGCAGTAGGAAGGGGATGGAAGGAAACACCATATATTTT. The full variable domain, in which reference TRBV5-1 and TRBJ1-3 provide the parts outside the CDR3, is KAGVTQTPRYLIKTRGQQVTLSCSPISGHRSVSWYQQTPGQGLQFLFEYFSETQRNKGNFPGRFSGRQFSNSRSEMNVSTLELGDSALYLCASSRKGMEGNTIYFGEGSWLTVV.

The chain carries TRBV30 and TRBJ2-3, with D possibly matching TRBD2 (5 bases). Germline-derived CDR1 and CDR2 are GTSNPN and SVGIG (reference sequence). The CDR3 is made up of 13 amino acids. V was pared by 3 bases and J by 4 bases, with 11 bases between. CDR3 loop: CAWRDPRADTQYF. The CDR3 DNA follows: TGTGCCTGGAGAGACCCGAGGGCAGATACGCAGTATTTT.

In this sample, this clone turned up once. The J gene is TRBJ2-2, the V gene TRBV9; 14 bases agree with TRBD2. This CDR3 contains 18 residues. Germline trimming cut 4 bases from V and 8 bases from J; bases unmatched to any gene: 13. Germline CDR1 reads SGDLS; CDR2 reads YYNGEE. Written as DNA, the CDR3 is TGTGCCAGCAGCCTCCGACTAGCGGGAGGGCCTATGGGAGGGGAGCTGTTTTTT. Protein: CASSLRLAGGPMGGELFF. The variable domain in full, completed from reference TRBV9 and TRBJ2-2, reads DSGVTQTPKHLITATGQRVTLRCSPRSGDLSVYWYQQSLDQGLQFLIQYYNGEERAKGNILERFSAQQFPDLHSELNLSSLELGDSALYFCASSLRLAGGPMGGELFFGEGSRLTVL.

In this sample, this clone turned up a few times. V usage is TRBV12-3 or TRBV12-4 and J usage is TRBJ1-6; a possible D gene is TRBD1 (6 bases). V lost 6 bases, J lost 9 bases, and 12 bases lay in between. This CDR3 has 13 amino acids. CDR3 nucleotides: TGTGCCAGCAGCCTAGGGGGTTTTTCACCCCTCCACTTT. It codes for CASSLGGFSPLHF.

This chain uses TRBV25-1 with TRBJ2-1; 11 bases align to TRBD1. The length of the CDR3 is 15 residues. CDR1 MGHDK and CDR2 SYGVNS come from the germline V gene. The ends lost 3 bases at V and 6 bases at J; junction bases unmatched: 4. CDR3 region: CASSDMDRGLNEQFF. The CDR3 region has the DNA TGTGCCAGCAGTGATATGGACAGGGGGCTCAATGAGCAGTTCTTC.